This T cell receptor (beta chain) emerged from a study of cytomegalovirus exposure and HLA in healthy donors. PCR amplification relied on 60 Vbeta primers (plus 13 Jbeta primers). Clones were sequenced by immunoSEQ multiplex PCR, and TCRdb holds only the in-frame ones, with some missing. This listing includes about 33,000 clones. The CDR3 runs 18 residues. The junction had 11 bases not matched to a gene; V was cut back by 4 bases and J by 0 bases. In germline, CDR1 is SGDLS, CDR2 YYNGEE. The rearrangement uses TRBV9 and TRBJ1-1; 11 bases match TRBD1. Sequenced sample: PBMCs. The receptor comes from a man aged 35 to 55 in good health and CMV-seronegative. The CDR3 DNA is TGTGCCAGCAGCCGAGGGCCCGGGACAGGGGGGATGAACACTGAAGCTTTCTTT. Translating gives CASSRGPGTGGMNTEAFF.